Listed below are T cell receptor beta chains from one sample, sequenced in a study of T cell changes during pregnancy in multiple sclerosis. Profiling relied on immunoSEQ multiplex PCR, and the TCRdb table lists in-frame clones only, not all of them. Of nearly 110,000 clones in the sample, under 95% were seen once. The sequenced sample was peripheral blood, obtained before pregnancy. The receptors originated from a female donor with multiple sclerosis, enrolled in a pregnancy study. Both conserved end residues are part of each CDR3. D genes are given only for firm matches. Only part of the rows carry a size: once, few, many, or a class if the clone is expanded.

J gene | clone size | D gene | V gene | CDR3 DNA | CDR3 protein
TRBJ2-1 | once | TRBD2 | TRBV11-2 | TGTGCCAGCAGCTTGGCTAGCGGGAGGGCCCCCTACAATGAGCAGTTCTTC | CASSLASGRAPYNEQFF
TRBJ2-2 | NA | NA | TRBV2 | TGTGCCAGCAAGGGGAACACGAACACCGGGGAGCTGTTTTTT | CASKGNTNTGELFF
TRBJ1-2 | few | NA | TRBV9 | TGTGCCAGCAGCCAAGATCGGGGCTATGGCTACACCTTC | CASSQDRGYGYTF
TRBJ1-5 | NA | TRBD1 | TRBV9 | TGTGCCAGCAGCCCCGGGACAGGGGACCAGCCCCAGCATTTT | CASSPGTGDQPQHF
TRBJ1-2 | NA | TRBD1 | TRBV28 | TGTGCCAGCACCTCCGGGACAGCCTATGGCTACACCTTC | CASTSGTAYGYTF
TRBJ2-5 | NA | TRBD2 | TRBV5-1 | TGCGCCAGCAGCTCCCTGGCCGGGGGGAGTTCGAATTACCAAGAGACCCAGTACTTC | CASSSLAGGSSNYQETQYF
TRBJ1-1 | NA | NA | TRBV28 | TGTGCCAGCAGTCCTTCTGAGCTGAACACTGAAGCTTTCTTT | CASSPSELNTEAFF
TRBJ2-7 | NA | NA | TRBV6-1 | TGTGCCAGCAGCCGCTACGAGCAGTACTTC | CASSRYEQYF
TRBJ2-5 | NA | TRBD1 | TRBV2 | TGTGCCAGCAGTGCGTTCACAGGGGAAAGGGAGACCCAGTACTTC | CASSAFTGERETQYF
TRBJ1-1 | few | NA | TRBV20-1 | TGCAGTGCTACGCGGAAAACTGAAGCTTTCTTT | CSATRKTEAFF
TRBJ2-4 | NA | TRBD2 | TRBV5-4 | TGTGCCAGCAGCGCTGGGACTAGCGGGGGTAAAAACATTCAGTACTTC | CASSAGTSGGKNIQYF
TRBJ2-7 | NA | TRBD2 | TRBV7-9 | TGTGCCAGCAGCTTTCGCGGCGGGGGCTCCTACGAGCAGTACTTC | CASSFRGGGSYEQYF
TRBJ2-5 | NA | TRBD2 | TRBV9 | TGTGCCAGCAGCGCAGGGACTAGTCCCTTTCAAGAGACCCAGTACTTC | CASSAGTSPFQETQYF
TRBJ1-6 | NA | TRBD1 | TRBV11-3 | TGTGCCAGCAGCCGACCTAAGGGGGCAAGCTCCTATAATTCACCCCTCCACTTT | CASSRPKGASSYNSPLHF
TRBJ1-5 | NA | NA | TRBV14 | TGTGCCAGCAGCCTGGGGCTGAATCAGCCCCAGCATTTT | CASSLGLNQPQHF
TRBJ1-4 | NA | NA | TRBV7-2 | TGTGCCAGCAGTATCAATCGACAGGCGACTAATGAAAAACTGTTTTTT | CASSINRQATNEKLFF
TRBJ2-1 | NA | NA | TRBV19 | TGTGCCAGCATCAGGGGAGATGAGCAGTTCTTC | CASIRGDEQFF
TRBJ2-6 | NA | NA | TRBV28 | TGTGCCAGCAGCCAGACAGCCTCTGGGGCCAACGTCCTGACTTTC | CASSQTASGANVLTF
TRBJ2-2 | few | NA | TRBV6-1 | TGTGCCAGCAGTGAAGGAGAGCGTGACACCGGGGAGCTGTTTTTT | CASSEGERDTGELFF
TRBJ2-3 | NA | NA | TRBV7-2 | TGTGCCAGCAGCTTAGTGGGGTGGGAGCGGGGCACAGATACGCAGTATTTT | CASSLVGWERGTDTQYF